The TCR beta chain described here comes from a study of patients and donors after allogeneic stem cell transplantation. In TCRdb, the RT-PCR reads were re-called with MiXCR into one record per CDR3 protein. The sample gives 800,000 to 1,000,000 distinct CDR3 sequences, about 20% of which show up once; 6% is in the top ten. There are 12 residues in the CDR3. CDR1 KGHDR and CDR2 SFDVKD come from the germline V gene. The ends were cut back, 9 bases at V and 0 bases at J, with 7 bases in the middle. This clonotype was observed a handful of times. This sequence joins TRBV24-1 and TRBJ1-1; unclear D gene. Sequencing input: blood, either unsorted or a sorted T cell fraction (not recorded which). The clonotype comes from a human donor who was either an allogeneic HSCT recipient or a stem cell or donor lymphocyte infusion donor (not recorded which). It is not recorded whose cells these are; they may come from a transplant donor. CDR3 loop: CATRGLNTEAFF. The DNA of the CDR3 is TGTGCCACCCGCGGTCTGAACACTGAAGCTTTCTTT.